Each of the 21 T cell receptor beta chains below was sequenced from the same sample in a study of blood T cell repertoires in COVID-19. Assay used: immunoSEQ multiplex PCR; TCRdb lists only in-frame clones, some missing. The sample lists under 150,000 clones, approximately 80% seen once, with under 2.5% in the top ten. The material sequenced was peripheral blood. These receptors all stem from a man aged 70-80 years with acute or convalescent COVID-19.

V gene TRBV30 combines with J gene TRBJ1-1; a possible D gene is TRBD1 (6 bases). The CDR3 length is 12 residues. Germline V CDR1 and CDR2: GTSNPN, SVGIG (reference sequence). The V gene lost 5 bases and the J gene lost 5 bases, with 12 bases spanning the gap. CDR3 in DNA: TGTGCCTGGGATACAGGGTGGACTGAAGCTTTCTTT. Translated, it gives CAWDTGWTEAFF.

This chain links TRBV3-1 (or the pseudogene TRBV3-2) with TRBJ2-7; TRBD1 matches 7 bases. The J segment lost 3 bases and the V segment lost 1 base, leaving 9 bases of the junction unmatched. This CDR3 is built from 16 residues. Per the germline V gene, CDR1 is LGHDT and CDR2 is YNNKEL (reference sequence). In DNA, the CDR3 is TGTGCCAGCAGCCAAGGGCTCGGGACAGACTACTACGAGCAGTACTTC. Translating it yields CASSQGLGTDYYEQYF.

The chain carries TRBV24-1 and TRBJ2-7; D gene uncertain. V shed 3 bases and J shed 2 bases, with 16 bases lying between them. The CDR3 has 16 residues. Germline V CDR1 and CDR2: KGHDR, SFDVKD. The CDR3 here is CATSDPPRLTAYEQYF. CDR3 nucleotides: TGTGCCACCAGTGATCCCCCCCGACTTACCGCCTACGAGCAGTACTTC.

The V gene is TRBV21-1, the J gene TRBJ2-2; TRBD2 was called by the table and not checked on the DNA. TRBV21-1 corresponds to a pseudogene. This CDR3 has 17 amino acids. CDR3 region: CASSNRSGGADTGELFF. The DNA of the CDR3 is TGTGCCAGCAGCAACCGTAGCGGGGGGGCAGATACCGGGGAGCTGTTTTTT.

This sequence joins TRBV20-1 and TRBJ1-4, with 8 nucleotides matching TRBD1. V was pared by 6 bases and J by 0 bases, with 9 bases of the junction left unmatched. This CDR3 has 16 residues. CDR1 is DFQATT, CDR2 SNEGSKA, per germline (reference sequence). The CDR3 DNA follows: TGCAGTGCCAGTGACAGGGGCCGGGCAACTAATGAAAAACTGTTTTTT. It specifies CSASDRGRATNEKLFF.

The V gene is TRBV27, the J gene TRBJ2-6; TRBD1 aligns across 8 bases. The CDR3 is made up of 20 amino acids. J gave up 0 bases and V 4 bases, and 14 bases lay outside the gene matches. Germline-derived CDR1 and CDR2 are MNHEY and SMNVEV (reference sequence). This chain's CDR3 is CASSSAGDRPFSSGANVLTF. The CDR3 coding sequence is TGTGCCAGCAGTTCCGCTGGGGACAGGCCATTTTCCTCTGGGGCCAACGTCCTGACTTTC.

This chain connects TRBV11-2 to TRBJ1-1, with D tentatively TRBD1 (5 bases). From germline, CDR1 is SGHAT and CDR2 FQNNGV. Trimming pared 3 bases from V and 6 bases from J, leaving 11 bases between. CDR3 length equals 13 residues. CDR3: CASSFGGGAEAFF. In DNA, the CDR3 is TGTGCCAGCAGCTTCGGGGGTGGTGCTGAAGCTTTCTTT.

The J gene is TRBJ2-3, the V gene TRBV5-5; TRBD2 might be the D (6 bases). Germline CDR1 and CDR2: SGHKS and YYEKEE (reference sequence). There are 16 residues in the CDR3. V lost 0 bases, J lost 4 bases, and 15 bases lay in between. Here the CDR3 reads CASSLALTSLPDTQYF. For the CDR3, the DNA is TGTGCCAGCAGCTTGGCCCTTACTAGCCTCCCAGATACGCAGTATTTT. Filled out from reference TRBV5-5 and TRBJ2-3, the complete variable domain reads DAGVTQSPTHLIKTRGQQVTLRCSPISGHKSVSWYQQVLGQGPQFIFQYYEKEERGRGNFPDRFSARQFPNYSSELNVNALLLGDSALYLCASSLALTSLPDTQYFGPGTRLTVL.

The J gene is TRBJ2-4, the V gene TRBV3-1 (or the pseudogene TRBV3-2); TRBD1 agrees at 7 bases. The CDR3 is 17 residues long. V was clipped by 5 bases and J by 0 bases; unmatched bases: 10. Germline V CDR1 and CDR2: LGHDT, YNNKEL (reference sequence). CDR3 sequence: CASSSLTGLIAKNIQYF. DNA of the CDR3: TGTGCCAGCAGCTCCTTGACAGGGCTAATAGCCAAAAACATTCAGTACTTC.

The chain joins TRBV4-1 to TRBJ2-4; the D is unclear. V lost 1 base and J 0 bases, leaving 10 bases between the germline ends. The germline CDR1 and CDR2 sequences are MGHRA and YSYEKL. This CDR3 comprises 16 residues. The CDR3 DNA follows: TGCGCCAGCAGCCAAGGGGCGTTGCTAGCCAAAAACATTCAGTACTTC. Its protein product is CASSQGALLAKNIQYF.

The chain employs TRBV14 and TRBJ1-5; D unresolved. V was clipped by 0 bases and J by 0 bases, with 9 bases between them. The CDR3 contains 16 residues. The germline gives CDR1 SGHDN, CDR2 FVKESK. CDR3 in DNA: TGTGCCAGCAGCCAAGACGACAATCGTAGCAATCAGCCCCAGCATTTT. This codes for CASSQDDNRSNQPQHF.

This clone turned up a few times. This rearrangement joins TRBV10-3 to TRBJ1-1; 7 nucleotides align to TRBD1. Unmatched junction bases numbered 4, after V lost 2 bases and J lost 1 base. The CDR3 spans 15 residues. Germline CDR1 is ENHRY and CDR2 is SYGVKD. This chain's CDR3 is CAISEPGQRNTEAFF. Written as DNA, the CDR3 is TGTGCCATCAGTGAGCCGGGACAGCGGAACACTGAAGCTTTCTTT.

The CDR3 protein is CASSLGQVPGELFF. As DNA, the CDR3 is TGTGCCAGCAGCCTGGGACAGGTCCCCGGGGAGCTGTTTTTT. This chain links TRBV7-9 with TRBJ2-2; 8 nucleotides agree with TRBD1. J gave up 6 bases and V 5 bases, and 5 bases lay outside the gene matches. CDR3 length equals 14 residues. CDR1 and CDR2 from the germline V gene are SEHNR and FQNEAQ (reference sequence). The entire variable domain, with the rest obtained from reference TRBV7-9 and TRBJ2-2, is as follows: DTGVSQNPRHKITKRGQNVTFRCDPISEHNRLYWYRQTLGQGPEFLTYFQNEAQLEKSRLLSDRFSAERPKGSFSTLEIQRTEQGDSAMYLCASSLGQVPGELFFGEGSRLTVL.

The V gene is TRBV28, the J gene TRBJ2-2; D is possibly TRBD2 (5 bases). Trimming stripped 4 bases from V and 5 bases from J, with 5 bases between. CDR1 and CDR2 (germline): MDHEN, SYDVKM. The CDR3 sequence is 12 residues long. CDR3 coding DNA: TGTGCCAGCAGTTCGGGGACCGGGGAGCTGTTTTTT. This translates into CASSSGTGELFF.

This rearrangement joins TRBV23-1 to TRBJ1-1; 8 bases are shared with TRBD1. TRBV23-1 has ORF status, its function being uncertain. V shed 0 bases, J shed 5 bases, and the junction held 2 bases outside the gene matches. This CDR3 spans 14 amino acids. The CDR3 reads CASSQSHRGTEAFF. CDR3 bases: TGCGCCAGCAGTCAATCACACAGGGGGACTGAAGCTTTCTTT.

Here the CDR3 reads CASSVGVGGGAETQYF. For the CDR3, the DNA is TGTGCCAGCAGCGTAGGGGTCGGCGGGGGGGCAGAGACCCAGTACTTC. The chain recombines TRBV9 with TRBJ2-5, with 9 bases that match TRBD2. Germline V gene sequence: CDR1 SGDLS, CDR2 YYNGEE. There are 16 residues in the CDR3. Germline trimming cut 0 bases from V and 4 bases from J; bases unmatched to any gene: 7. Looking up the rest from reference TRBV9 and TRBJ2-5 gives the full variable domain: DSGVTQTPKHLITATGQRVTLRCSPRSGDLSVYWYQQSLDQGLQFLIQYYNGEERAKGNILERFSAQQFPDLHSELNLSSLELGDSALYFCASSVGVGGGAETQYFGPGTRLLVL.

The rearrangement links TRBV28 to TRBJ2-7; D possibly corresponds to TRBD1 (7 bases). The CDR3 runs to 16 residues. Trimming took off 7 bases at V and 4 bases at J, with 23 bases between the two ends. CDR1 MDHEN and CDR2 SYDVKM come from the germline V gene. The CDR3 sequence: CASTPWGAGDRYEQYF. CDR3 coding DNA: TGTGCCAGCACTCCTTGGGGGGCAGGGGACAGATACGAGCAGTACTTC. The full variable domain, rest sourced from reference TRBV28 and TRBJ2-7, is DVKVTQSSRYLVKRTGEKVFLECVQDMDHENMFWYRQDPGLGLRLIYFSYDVKMKEKGDIPEGYSVSREKKERFSLILESASTNQTSMYLCASTPWGAGDRYEQYFGPGTRLTVT.

The CDR3 loop is CASSRRGLDTEAFF. DNA of the CDR3: TGTGCCAGTAGCCGCAGGGGGCTGGACACTGAAGCTTTCTTT. The chain employs TRBV19 and TRBJ1-1; 8 bases are shared with TRBD1. Germline trimming cut 6 bases from V and 3 bases from J; bases unmatched to any gene: 6. CDR3 length: 14 residues. Per germline, CDR1 LNHDA and CDR2 SQIVND (reference sequence).

This chain connects TRBV6-4 to TRBJ2-7; D is unresolved. Trimming removed 5 bases at V and 0 bases at J, with 11 bases between. From germline, CDR1 is MRHNA and CDR2 SNTAGT. This CDR3 region has 14 residues. CDR3 region: CASSPRSVSYEQYF. For the CDR3, the DNA is TGTGCCAGCAGTCCTCGGTCGGTCTCCTACGAGCAGTACTTC.

This clone has more than one count but fewer than ten. J is TRBJ1-1 and V is TRBV11-1; TRBD1 is a possible D gene (6 bases). This CDR3 spans 14 amino acids. The V end was cut by 3 bases, the J end by 5 bases, with 13 bases between. Germline CDR1 is SGHAT and CDR2 is FQDESV (reference sequence). The CDR3 here is CASSFGRGGTEAFF. In DNA, the CDR3 is TGTGCCAGCAGCTTCGGCAGGGGAGGGACTGAAGCTTTCTTT.

This sequence joins TRBV6-5 and TRBJ1-1; D might be TRBD1 (6 bases). With 0 bases removed from V and 9 bases from J, the gap between germline ends came to 14 bases. The CDR3 has 14 residues. Germline CDR1 and CDR2: MNHEY and SVGAGI. The CDR3 DNA reads TGTGCCAGCAGTTACTCGAGAGGTGGGGACAAAGCTTTCTTT. This translates into CASSYSRGGDKAFF.